The 32 T cell receptor beta chains below all came from one sample that was sequenced in a study of T cell responses to AZD1222 COVID-19 vaccine. The protocol was immunoSEQ multiplex PCR, while the TCRdb copy is restricted to in-frame clones and leaves out a portion. This table has roughly 150,000 clones, about 85% appearing once. Specimen: peripheral blood, collected after recovery from COVID-19. These receptors came from an adult who had recovered from COVID-19.

The chain is built from TRBV5-1 and TRBJ2-3; the D is unclear. Between the trimmed V and J ends, which lost 2 bases and 6 bases, there was a span of 4 bases. Per germline, CDR1 SGHRS and CDR2 YFSETQ. This CDR3 spans 11 amino acids. The CDR3 region is CASSFGDTQYF. CDR3 DNA sequence: TGCGCCAGCAGCTTCGGGGATACGCAGTATTTT.

The chain is built from TRBV19 and TRBJ1-2; D ambiguous. This CDR3 has 13 residues. CDR1 LNHDA and CDR2 SQIVND come from the germline V gene (reference sequence). V was clipped by 0 bases and J by 4 bases, with 6 bases between them. DNA for the CDR3: TGTGCCAGTAGTATAGATCAAGGCTATGGCTACACCTTC. This encodes CASSIDQGYGYTF.

About this clone: At one of its ends the junction is not consistent with the germline gene, which may arise from a read error. This CDR3 reads CASSLTSGKASF. As DNA, the CDR3 is TGTGCCAGCAGCCTAACTAGCGGGAAAGCCAGTTTC. The rearrangement joins TRBV14 to TRBJ2-7; 10 positions match TRBD2. CDR1 and CDR2 from the germline V gene are SGHDN and FVKESK. The CDR3 has 12 residues.

V and J are TRBV6-1 and TRBJ1-1, with D possibly TRBD1 on 5 matching bases. Germline assignment: CDR1 MNHNS and CDR2 SASEGT. The length of the CDR3 is 13 residues. V gave up 7 bases and J gave up 0 bases, with 9 bases separating them. The CDR3 coding sequence is TGTGCCAGCAACCTGGACATGAACACTGAAGCTTTCTTT. Encoded protein: CASNLDMNTEAFF.

The chain couples TRBV11-3 to TRBJ2-3, with 9 bases that match TRBD1. This CDR3 comprises 15 residues. With V trimmed by 5 bases and J by 4 bases, 7 bases remained unmatched. Germline V gene sequence: CDR1 SGHNT, CDR2 YENEEA. The CDR3 region is CASSIGQGISDTQYF. The CDR3 region has the DNA TGTGCCAGCAGCATCGGACAGGGGATTTCAGATACGCAGTATTTT.

The rearrangement joins TRBV5-6 to TRBJ2-5; D might be TRBD1 (6 bases). This CDR3 is 13 amino acids long. Germline V lookup: CDR1 SGHDT, CDR2 YYEEEE. Between the trimmed V and J ends, which lost 4 bases and 5 bases, there was a span of 12 bases. The CDR3 nucleotides are TGTGCCAGCAGCGTCGGACAGAGGGAGACCCAGTACTTC. The encoded protein is CASSVGQRETQYF.

The rearrangement joins TRBV3-1 (or the pseudogene TRBV3-2) to TRBJ1-2; D is unresolved. V was clipped by 1 base and J by 3 bases, with 6 bases between them. The CDR3 covers 13 residues. Germline CDR1 reads LGHDT; CDR2 reads YNNKEL (reference sequence). The CDR3 DNA is TGTGCCAGCAGCCAAGGAGGGTACTATGGCTACACCTTC. It is translated as CASSQGGYYGYTF.

The CDR3 region has the DNA TGTGCCAGCAGCAGACGGGGGGGCCTTGGAGGTGAGCAGTTCTTC. Protein: CASSRRGGLGGEQFF. This rearrangement joins TRBV27 to TRBJ2-1; TRBD2 matches at 8 bases. The CDR3 consists of 15 residues. V gave up 6 bases and J gave up 9 bases; unmatched junction bases: 13. Germline values: CDR1 MNHEY, CDR2 SMNVEV (reference sequence).

The chain carries TRBV19 and TRBJ1-5; perhaps TRBD1 as D (6 bases). The V end lost 5 bases, the J end lost 4 bases, and 15 bases lay between the germline ends. The CDR3 totals 15 residues. Looked up from germline, CDR1 is LNHDA and CDR2 is SQIVND (reference sequence). The CDR3 DNA follows: TGTGCCAGTAGTGCCACGGGACATCCAAATCAGCCCCAGCATTTT. This sequence encodes CASSATGHPNQPQHF.

The V call is TRBV7-2, the J call TRBJ1-5, with D possibly matching TRBD1 (6 bases). V was cut by 6 bases and J by 7 bases, with 10 bases left in between. There are 12 residues in the CDR3. From germline, CDR1 is SGHTA and CDR2 FQGNSA. For the CDR3, the DNA is TGTGCCAGCAGTCTCGACAGGCAGCCCCAGCATTTT. It is translated as CASSLDRQPQHF.

The genes are TRBV3-1 (or the pseudogene TRBV3-2) and TRBJ2-3; possibly TRBD2 for D (5 bases). The CDR3 extends over 16 amino acids. Germline lookup yields CDR1 LGHDT and CDR2 YNNKEL (reference sequence). V lost 4 bases and J 0 bases, leaving 14 bases between the germline ends. The CDR3 sequence: CASSPLALASTDTQYF. CDR3 nucleotide sequence: TGTGCCAGCAGCCCCCTAGCCCTAGCTAGCACAGATACGCAGTATTTT.

The V gene is TRBV2, the J gene TRBJ2-2, with 7 bases identical to TRBD2. Germline V gives CDR1 SNHLY, CDR2 FYNNEI. J lost 4 bases, V lost 4 bases, and 9 bases had no gene match. The CDR3 runs 16 residues. CDR3 loop: CASSGQGGGGTGELFF. CDR3 DNA: TGTGCCAGCAGTGGACAAGGCGGGGGAGGCACCGGGGAGCTGTTTTTT.

J is TRBJ2-7 and V is TRBV9, with 8 bases aligning to TRBD2. The CDR3 consists of 16 residues. Per germline, CDR1 SGDLS and CDR2 YYNGEE. J lost 6 bases, V lost 0 bases, and 11 bases had no gene match. CDR3 sequence (DNA): TGTGCCAGCAGCGTAGAGCCCCAGCGGGGGTTAACCGAGCAGTACTTC. It encodes CASSVEPQRGLTEQYF.

As DNA, the CDR3 is TGTGCCAGCAGCCGGACTAGCGGGCCTAGCTCCTACGAGCAGTACTTC. Translation gives CASSRTSGPSSYEQYF. V gene TRBV3-1 (or the pseudogene TRBV3-2) combines with J gene TRBJ2-7; 11 bases agree with TRBD2. V trimming: 4 bases; J trimming: 0 bases; junction bases outside the gene matches: 5. This CDR3 has 16 amino acids. Germline CDR1 and CDR2: LGHDT and YNNKEL (reference sequence).

The chain recombines TRBV28 with TRBJ1-1; D uncertain. Germline CDR1 is MDHEN and CDR2 is SYDVKM. Trimming removed 7 bases from V and 4 bases from J, with 19 bases in between. CDR3 length: 15 residues. CDR3 sequence: CASKRVSRGLTEAFF. For the CDR3, the DNA is TGTGCCAGCAAACGAGTAAGTCGGGGTCTCACTGAAGCTTTCTTT.

V usage is TRBV2 and J usage is TRBJ2-7, with a possible D match to TRBD1 (7 bases). V gave up 10 bases and J gave up 2 bases, with 18 bases separating them. The germline CDR1 and CDR2 sequences are SNHLY and FYNNEI. CDR3 length: 14 amino acids. As DNA, the CDR3 is TGTGCCACCTCAGGGGGGACACGGGCCTACGAGCAGTACTTC. This sequence encodes CATSGGTRAYEQYF.

The table lists this clone with a few counts. The chain combines TRBV5-4 with TRBJ1-3; D may be TRBD1 (5 bases). CDR3 length equals 15 residues. The V gene lost 3 bases and the J gene lost 2 bases, with 12 bases spanning the gap. The germline V gene has CDR1 SGHNT and CDR2 YYREEE (reference sequence). CDR3 loop: CASSSTGGTGNTIYF. CDR3 DNA sequence: TGTGCCAGCAGCTCAACTGGGGGGACTGGAAACACCATATATTTT.

This chain connects TRBV7-9 to TRBJ1-3; no firm D call. The CDR3 is 14 amino acids. Per germline, CDR1 SEHNR and CDR2 FQNEAQ (reference sequence). Trimming shortened V by 7 bases and J by 0 bases, and 10 bases separated the two germline ends. The CDR3 coding sequence is TGTGCCAGCATTAAGCTGAACTCTGGAAACACCATATATTTT. Its protein product is CASIKLNSGNTIYF.

V and J are TRBV5-1 and TRBJ2-1, with 9 bases aligning to TRBD2. Per the germline V gene, CDR1 is SGHRS and CDR2 is YFSETQ. CDR3 length equals 14 residues. V was pared by 0 bases and J by 8 bases, with 3 bases of the junction left unmatched. CDR3 sequence reads: CASSLGAGGDEQFF. CDR3 nucleotide sequence: TGCGCCAGCAGCTTGGGAGCGGGAGGTGATGAGCAGTTCTTC.

The genes are TRBV5-6 and TRBJ2-7; TRBD1 agrees at 9 bases. Trimming cost V 4 bases and J 0 bases; bases outside gene matches: 8. Germline loops: CDR1 SGHDT, CDR2 YYEEEE. CDR3 size: 16 residues. DNA for the CDR3: TGTGCCAGCAGCGCCACAGGGGGCCACTACTCCTACGAGCAGTACTTC. Translated, it gives CASSATGGHYSYEQYF.

The CDR3 coding sequence is TGTGCCAGCAGCCCTCTCCACCTGACTAGCGGTAATTCCAATGAGCAGTTCTTC. It is translated as CASSPLHLTSGNSNEQFF. The gene calls are TRBV7-8 and TRBJ2-1, with 9 bases identical to TRBD2. The CDR3 extends over 18 amino acids. V was pared by 5 bases and J by 6 bases, with 17 bases of the junction left unmatched. Germline V gene lookup returns CDR1 SGHVS and CDR2 FQNEAQ.

This rearrangement joins TRBV3-1 (or the pseudogene TRBV3-2) to TRBJ2-1; D gene unclear. Germline values: CDR1 LGHDT, CDR2 YNNKEL (reference sequence). Trimming pared 0 bases from V and 8 bases from J, leaving 8 bases between. This CDR3 has 13 residues. CDR3 DNA: TGTGCCAGCAGCCAAGAGCATGTCGATGAGCAGTTCTTC. The encoded protein is CASSQEHVDEQFF.

The CDR3 sequence: CASSFHSNQPQHF. CDR3 DNA: TGTGCCAGCAGCTTTCATAGCAATCAGCCCCAGCATTTT. This rearrangement joins TRBV5-6 to TRBJ1-5; D is undetermined. The CDR3 contains 13 residues. V lost 2 bases and J 0 bases, leaving 3 bases between the germline ends. Germline CDR1 is SGHDT and CDR2 is YYEEEE.

This chain connects TRBV7-9 to TRBJ2-7; tentative D call: TRBD2 (5 bases). The length of the CDR3 is 15 residues. The germline V gene encodes CDR1 SEHNR and CDR2 FQNEAQ (reference sequence). Trimming took 2 bases from V and 5 from J, leaving 16 bases between them. The CDR3 region is CASSLTAGWQDEQYF. The DNA of the CDR3 is TGTGCCAGCAGCTTAACGGCGGGCTGGCAAGACGAGCAGTACTTC.

The J gene is TRBJ2-7, the V gene TRBV7-2; the D is unclear. V was clipped by 2 bases and J by 7 bases, with 21 bases between them. CDR1 and CDR2 from the germline V gene are SGHTA and FQGNSA. This CDR3 is 16 amino acids long. DNA for the CDR3: TGTGCCAGCAGCTTATATCCCCCCTCGCGAGTGGGAGAGCAGTACTTC. It yields the protein CASSLYPPSRVGEQYF.

This clone appeared a single time. This chain joins TRBV7-9 and TRBJ2-7; 7 bases align to TRBD2. Trimming removed 2 bases from V and 2 bases from J; junction bases left unmatched: 6. This CDR3 is 15 amino acids long. Germline V gene lookup returns CDR1 SEHNR and CDR2 FQNEAQ (reference sequence). DNA for the CDR3: TGTGCCAGCAGCTTAATTGGGGGGGGACCCTACGAGCAGTACTTC. Amino acids: CASSLIGGGPYEQYF. The full variable domain, rest sourced from reference TRBV7-9 and TRBJ2-7, is DTGVSQNPRHKITKRGQNVTFRCDPISEHNRLYWYRQTLGQGPEFLTYFQNEAQLEKSRLLSDRFSAERPKGSFSTLEIQRTEQGDSAMYLCASSLIGGGPYEQYFGPGTRLTVT.

This sequence joins TRBV3-1 (or the pseudogene TRBV3-2) and TRBJ1-5; 7 bases agree with TRBD1. This CDR3 has 16 amino acids. Trimming cost V 3 bases and J 6 bases; bases outside gene matches: 11. Germline lookup yields CDR1 LGHDT and CDR2 YNNKEL (reference sequence). In DNA, the CDR3 is TGTGCCAGCAGCCATTCTCGACAGGGTGTGGCTCAGCCCCAGCATTTT. Protein: CASSHSRQGVAQPQHF.

This chain connects TRBV6-6 to TRBJ1-5; a weak D match, TRBD1 (5 bases). V gave up 7 bases and J gave up 2 bases, with 12 bases separating them. This CDR3 spans 14 amino acids. Germline lookup yields CDR1 MNHNY and CDR2 SVGAGI (reference sequence). The CDR3 spells CASTQTDGNQPQHF. CDR3 DNA sequence: TGTGCCAGCACCCAGACAGATGGCAATCAGCCCCAGCATTTT.

The chain carries TRBV6-6 and TRBJ2-3; D remains unclear. The length of the CDR3 is 14 residues. Germline V gene lookup returns CDR1 MNHNY and CDR2 SVGAGI (reference sequence). V was clipped by 5 bases and J by 3 bases, with 12 bases between them. CDR3 sequence: CASSVASMTDTQYF. Here the CDR3 DNA reads TGTGCCAGCAGTGTAGCTAGTATGACAGATACGCAGTATTTT.

J is TRBJ2-1 and V is TRBV7-3, with D possibly being TRBD2 (5 bases). Trimming pared 6 bases from V and 15 bases from J, leaving 18 bases between. This CDR3 spans 12 amino acids. CDR1 is SGHTA and CDR2 is FQGTGA in the germline V gene. CDR3 protein: CASSRDYSVWFF. Written as DNA, the CDR3 is TGTGCCAGCAGTCGGGATTACTCCGTGTGGTTCTTC.

The V call is TRBV18, the J call TRBJ1-4; perhaps TRBD1 as D (5 bases). CDR3 length: 14 amino acids. The V and J ends lost 3 bases and 4 bases respectively, with 9 bases between them. Per the germline V gene, CDR1 is KGHSH and CDR2 is LQKENI. In DNA form, the CDR3 reads TGTGCCAGCTCACCGGGACGGTATAATGAAAAACTGTTTTTT. It translates to CASSPGRYNEKLFF.

The chain joins TRBV7-6 to TRBJ1-5; 10 bases map to TRBD1. The CDR3 consists of 17 residues. Trimming took 5 bases from V and 0 from J; bases not matched to a gene: 7. Germline V CDR1 and CDR2: SGHVS, FNYEAQ. CDR3 sequence reads: CASSPGTGASSNQPQHF. Written as DNA, the CDR3 is TGTGCCAGCAGCCCCGGGACAGGGGCGTCTAGCAATCAGCCCCAGCATTTT.